The 20 T cell receptor beta chains presented below share a single source sample, sequenced in a study of tumor-infiltrating lymphocytes in primary liver carcinoma. In addition to blood RNA drawn from unsorted whole blood, germline DNA was extracted. TCR beta cDNA was made from 400 to 500 ng total RNA with a constant-region primer. Modified slightly, ARM-PCR produced TCR beta libraries over three nested multiplex PCR rounds. A C-beta reverse primer and TRBV1-TRBV30 forward primers served in each of the first two PCR rounds, at about 10 cycles apiece. TCRdb redid the calling of the multiplex PCR reads with MiXCR, one entry per CDR3 protein. The sample shows under 200,000 distinct CDR3 sequences, less than 70% of them seen only once. Input material: peripheral blood. The receptor source for this set is a woman in her sixties or seventies with primary liver carcinoma and hepatitis B virus infection.

Note on this clonotype: Being one base from a much bigger clone, this may be a read error. This chain joins TRBV4-1 and TRBJ2-7, with D perhaps TRBD1 (6 bases). Trimming left V 5 bases short and J 0 bases short, with 11 bases between. The CDR3 totals 14 residues. CDR1 is MGHRA and CDR2 is YSYEKL in the germline V gene. CDR3 DNA sequence: TGCGCCAGCAGCGAGGGGGACATCTCCTACGAGCAGTACTTC. Residues: CASSEGDISYEQYF.

Remarks on this clonotype: An end of the junction does not agree with germline; a read error may underlie this. The chain combines TRBV14 with TRBJ2-2, with D possibly TRBD2 on 5 matching bases. CDR1 SGHDN and CDR2 FVKESK come from the germline V gene. This CDR3 has 17 amino acids. CDR3 sequence (DNA): TGTGTCAGCAGCCTCCCCCTGATAGTGGGAGTTTCCGGGGAGCTGTTTTTT. It codes for CVSSLPLIVGVSGELFF.

This clonotype was observed at least ten times. V usage is TRBV5-4 and J usage is TRBJ2-5, with D unresolved. The V end lost 3 bases, the J end lost 1 base, and 13 bases lay between the germline ends. Germline-derived CDR1 and CDR2 are SGHNT and YYREEE (reference sequence). The CDR3 covers 15 residues. CDR3 sequence reads: CASSSDDMGQETQYF. The CDR3 DNA is TGTGCCAGCAGCTCGGACGACATGGGCCAAGAGACCCAGTACTTC.

This clonotype occurred many times. The chain recombines TRBV6-5 with TRBJ1-2; the match to TRBD1 covers 9 bases. CDR3 length: 13 amino acids. V lost 4 bases and J lost 7; bases outside the gene matches: 4. Germline CDR1 is MNHEY and CDR2 is SVGAGI. The DNA for the CDR3 is TGTGCCAGCAGTTTGTCGGACAGGGGTGGCTACACCTTC. Translated, it gives CASSLSDRGGYTF.

By proportion, this clonotype is medium-sized. The chain is built from TRBV29-1 and TRBJ2-3; no reliable D call. Germline-derived CDR1 and CDR2 are SQVTM and ANQGSEA. V lost 7 bases to trimming and J lost 3 bases, with 20 bases between them. The CDR3 runs 15 residues. In nucleotides, the CDR3 is TGCAGCGCGTTACGATGGGCCCTTGGGACAGATACGCAGTATTTT. Encoded protein: CSALRWALGTDTQYF.

In the case of this clonotype: A much larger clone is a single base away; this may be a read error. J is TRBJ2-2 and V is TRBV4-2; no clear D gene. Germline lookup yields CDR1 LGHNA and CDR2 YNFKEQ. The CDR3 loop spans 13 amino acids. CDR3 residues: CVSSQESVGELFF. In DNA, the CDR3 is TGTGTCAGCAGCCAAGAGTCCGTCGGGGAGCTGTTTTTT.

This clonotype has ten or more counts. V and J are TRBV5-4 and TRBJ2-1, with 7 nucleotides matching TRBD2. Unmatched junction bases numbered 5, after V lost 5 bases and J lost 0 bases. The CDR3 is 15 residues long. The V gene's germline CDR1 is SGHNT and CDR2 YYREEE (reference sequence). The CDR3 DNA follows: TGTGCCAGCAGTTTAGGCGGGGGCTCCTACAATGAGCAGTTCTTC. It is translated as CASSLGGGSYNEQFF.

With respect to this clonotype: One junction end disagrees with the germline gene, perhaps due to a read error. The chain combines TRBV4-2 with TRBJ2-7, with 8 bases that match TRBD2. Germline CDR1 reads LGHNA; CDR2 reads YNFKEQ. This CDR3 is 15 amino acids long. The CDR3 reads CTSSQAPGGIYEQYF. CDR3 nucleotides: TGTACCAGCAGCCAAGCTCCGGGGGGGATCTACGAGCAGTACTTC.

CDR3 coding DNA: TGTGCCAGCAGCTTGAAAATTACTGATACGCAGTATTTT. Residues: CASSLKITDTQYF. The gene calls are TRBV7-9 and TRBJ2-3; D is ambiguous. Looked up from germline, CDR1 is SEHNR and CDR2 is FQNEAQ (reference sequence). V lost 3 bases and J lost 6, with 10 bases in between. This CDR3 is built from 13 residues.

This clonotype was observed many times. The chain is built from TRBV6-5 and TRBJ2-1; maybe TRBD1 (6 bases). The CDR3 runs to 12 residues. V lost 4 bases, J lost 15 bases, and 16 bases lay in between. Germline assignment: CDR1 MNHEY and CDR2 SVGAGI. The CDR3 nucleotides are TGTGCCAGCAGTTCCGAAACAGGGATTAGGTTCTTC. Protein sequence: CASSSETGIRFF.

Comments on this clonotype: Lacking the conserved final phenylalanine or tryptophan, this CDR3 likely reflects a read error. The DNA is omitted, as the CDR3 cannot be located on it reliably, and the CDR3 follows TCRdb's listing. V usage is TRBV11-2 and J usage is TRBJ2-3; the DNA was not used to check the table's D call, TRBD2. The CDR3 spans 17 residues, counting both ends. Per germline, CDR1 SGHAT and CDR2 FQNNGV. Here the CDR3 reads CAGSLVGLATSTDTQYL.

With regard to this clonotype: At one end the junction does not follow the germline gene, possibly because of a read error. The chain employs TRBV4-1 and TRBJ1-1; perhaps TRBD1 as D (5 bases). CDR1 is MGHRA, CDR2 YSYEKL, per germline. The CDR3 length is 17 residues. CDR3 in amino acids: CATSQDRLRGMNTEAFF. The CDR3 nucleotides read TGCGCCACCAGCCAAGATCGGTTACGGGGCATGAACACTGAAGCTTTCTTT.

This clonotype was counted at least ten times. The J gene is TRBJ2-7, the V gene TRBV11-2; 7 nucleotides agree with TRBD1. J lost 2 bases, V lost 4 bases, and 5 bases had no gene match. The germline V gene has CDR1 SGHAT and CDR2 FQNNGV. The CDR3 sequence is 14 residues long. Written as DNA, the CDR3 is TGTGCCAGCAGCTCAGGGACAGAGACCTACGAGCAGTACTTC. It yields the protein CASSSGTETYEQYF.

On this clonotype: One base away lies a much larger clone, so this may be a sequencing read error. This chain connects TRBV6-1 to TRBJ2-1; 9 nucleotides agree with TRBD2. CDR3 size: 15 residues. Germline V CDR1 and CDR2: MNHNS, SASEGT. The CDR3 nucleotides are TGTACCAGCAGTGAAAAGGGACTAGCAAACAATGAGCAGTTCTTC. Protein sequence: CTSSEKGLANNEQFF.

The CDR3 region has the DNA TGTGCCAGGAGCCTCAGGGGTCGCACCGGGGAGCTGTTTTTT. This sequence encodes CARSLRGRTGELFF. The rearrangement joins TRBV28 to TRBJ2-2, with D tentatively TRBD1 (6 bases). Germline V gene sequence: CDR1 MDHEN, CDR2 SYDVKM. This CDR3 is built from 14 residues. V gave up 9 bases and J gave up 4 bases, with 15 bases separating them.

This clonotype was seen a handful of times. The V and J genes are TRBV7-9 and TRBJ1-2; 11 bases are shared with TRBD1. This CDR3 is 14 amino acids long. CDR1 is SEHNR and CDR2 is FQNEAQ in the germline V gene (reference sequence). The trim removed 5 bases at V and 8 bases at J, leaving 7 bases unmatched. CDR3 sequence: CASSRRDRGLGYTF. The CDR3 DNA reads TGTGCCAGCAGCCGCCGGGACAGGGGGTTAGGCTACACCTTC. Full variable domain (rest looked up from reference TRBV7-9 and TRBJ1-2): DTGVSQNPRHKITKRGQNVTFRCDPISEHNRLYWYRQTLGQGPEFLTYFQNEAQLEKSRLLSDRFSAERPKGSFSTLEIQRTEQGDSAMYLCASSRRDRGLGYTFGSGTRLTVV.

V gene TRBV7-9 combines with J gene TRBJ1-1, with 9 positions matching TRBD1. V gave up 4 bases and J gave up 10 bases; unmatched junction bases: 7. This CDR3 has 13 amino acids. Germline CDR1 is SEHNR and CDR2 is FQNEAQ (reference sequence). The CDR3 coding sequence is TGTGCCAGCAGCTCCGACAGGGGGGCAGGAGCTTTCTTT. It yields the protein CASSSDRGAGAFF.

This clonotype has only a few counts. The chain employs TRBV5-5 and TRBJ2-7, with 8 bases identical to TRBD2. This CDR3 region has 14 residues. Trimming took 4 bases from V and 4 from J; bases not matched to a gene: 7. From germline, CDR1 is SGHKS and CDR2 YYEKEE (reference sequence). CDR3 bases: TGTGCCAGCAGCCTGGGACTAGGGGAGTACGAGCAGTACTTC. It is translated as CASSLGLGEYEQYF.

This clonotype was counted at least ten times. The chain carries TRBV12-3 or TRBV12-4 and TRBJ2-3, with 8 bases matching TRBD2. The CDR3 is 16 amino acids. V trimming: 5 bases; J trimming: 6 bases; junction bases outside the gene matches: 13. The CDR3 nucleotides are TGTGCCAGCAGTAGCAATCCGGGACTAGGTGAGGATACGCAGTATTTT. The encoded protein is CASSSNPGLGEDTQYF.

This clonotype was seen repeatedly, ten times or more. V usage is TRBV14 and J usage is TRBJ1-2, with D unresolved. The CDR3 extends over 14 amino acids. The V gene lost 0 bases and the J gene lost 8 bases, with 13 bases spanning the gap. Germline V gene lookup returns CDR1 SGHDN and CDR2 FVKESK. The CDR3 spells CASSQDGGPQGYTF. The CDR3 bases are TGTGCCAGCAGCCAAGATGGAGGGCCCCAGGGCTACACCTTC.